One sample yielded the 16 T cell receptor beta chains listed below, sequenced in a study of vaccination and CD4 T cells after COVID-19. These receptors have no identified antigens. With the Oncomine TCR Beta short-read assay, DNA from cultured CD4+ T cells was sequenced. Scientists extracted genomic DNA from CD4+ T cells grown in culture. TCRdb re-derived calls from the PCR reads in MiXCR, one entry per CDR3 protein. The sample lists roughly 7,500 distinct CDR3 sequences; approximately 40% were seen once. Treatment here: approximately nine-day PBMC culture with coronavirus spike peptide pools or control peptides (ViraFEST assay). Unexposed donor CD4+ T cells predated the COVID-19 pandemic, collected 2011-2018. Sequenced: CD4+ T cells from blood, cultured in vitro. The source of these receptors is a human donor in good health.

Notes on this clonotype: One end of the junction is discordant with germline, which a read error may explain. The rearrangement joins TRBV7-6 to TRBJ2-2; D call uncertain. Germline V gene lookup returns CDR1 SGHVS and CDR2 FNYEAQ. CDR3 length equals 12 residues. The CDR3 reads CASSPSVGELFF. In nucleotides, the CDR3 is TGTGCTAGCAGCCCCTCGGTAGGGGAGCTGTTTTTT.

V and J are TRBV9 and TRBJ1-5; 7 bases align to TRBD1. CDR1 and CDR2 from the germline V gene are SGDLS and YYNGEE. V was clipped by 2 bases and J by 5 bases; unmatched bases: 7. This CDR3 region has 15 residues. The CDR3 coding sequence is TGTGCCAGCAGCGTCTCAGGGGGAAAGTATCAGCCCCAGCATTTT. As protein: CASSVSGGKYQPQHF.

The rearrangement links TRBV20-1 to TRBJ1-4; 7 nucleotides agree with TRBD1. Looked up from germline, CDR1 is DFQATT and CDR2 is SNEGSKA (reference sequence). Trimming removed 6 bases from V and 5 bases from J; junction bases left unmatched: 6. The CDR3 runs to 13 residues. The CDR3 here is CSAETGRNEKLFF. In nucleotides, the CDR3 is TGCAGTGCAGAGACAGGGAGAAATGAAAAACTGTTTTTT.

CDR3 in amino acids: CASSVGGDRVTQPQHF. CDR3 nucleotides: TGTGCCAGCAGCGTAGGAGGGGACAGGGTTACTCAGCCCCAGCATTTT. This rearrangement joins TRBV9 to TRBJ1-5, with 9 positions matching TRBD1. The CDR3 loop spans 16 amino acids. The junction had 7 bases not matched to a gene; V was cut back by 0 bases and J by 6 bases. CDR1 is SGDLS, CDR2 YYNGEE, per germline.

This rearrangement joins TRBV5-4 to TRBJ2-3; 8 bases fit TRBD2. Germline CDR1 reads SGHNT; CDR2 reads YYREEE (reference sequence). The CDR3 length is 16 residues. Trimming cost V 3 bases and J 0 bases; bases outside gene matches: 6. CDR3 amino acids: CASSWGLEFSTDTQYF. CDR3 nucleotide sequence: TGTGCCAGCAGCTGGGGACTAGAGTTTAGCACAGATACGCAGTATTTT.

The chain combines TRBV18 with TRBJ2-1; TRBD1 agrees at 12 bases. The germline V gene has CDR1 KGHSH and CDR2 LQKENI. Trimming removed 3 bases from V and 9 bases from J; junction bases left unmatched: 6. This CDR3 has 15 amino acids. This chain's CDR3 is CASSPPGTGGGEQFF. DNA of the CDR3: TGTGCCAGCTCACCCCCGGGGACAGGGGGCGGTGAGCAGTTCTTC.

This clonotype has more than one count but fewer than ten. V usage is TRBV28 and J usage is TRBJ2-1, with no clear D. The V end was cut by 7 bases, the J end by 4 bases, with 8 bases between. Germline V gene lookup returns CDR1 MDHEN and CDR2 SYDVKM. The CDR3 consists of 12 residues. CDR3 DNA: TGTGCCAGCACCGAGCCGTACAATGAGCAGTTCTTC. This encodes CASTEPYNEQFF.

This clonotype was counted between two and nine times. This chain connects TRBV7-2 to TRBJ1-5; D perhaps matches TRBD1 (6 bases). V dropped 5 bases and J dropped 0 bases, with 17 bases sitting between them. CDR1 is SGHTA, CDR2 FQGNSA, per germline. This CDR3 region has 17 residues. CDR3: CASSQRYRADSNQPQHF. DNA of the CDR3: TGTGCCAGCAGCCAGCGATACAGGGCGGATAGCAATCAGCCCCAGCATTTT.

This chain uses TRBV18 with TRBJ2-1, with 13 bases fitting TRBD2. The CDR3 runs to 16 residues. Germline V gene lookup returns CDR1 KGHSH and CDR2 LQKENI. V dropped 5 bases and J dropped 1; count of bases not matched to a gene: 2. The CDR3 DNA reads as TGTGCCAGCTCAACTAGCGGGAGGGGATCCTACAATGAGCAGTTCTTC. This translates into CASSTSGRGSYNEQFF.

The J gene is TRBJ2-5, the V gene TRBV6-2 or TRBV6-3; 8 bases agree with TRBD1. Germline V gene data show CDR1 as MNHEY and CDR2 as SVGEGT. Trimming at V came to 6 bases and at J to 5 bases, leaving 17 bases not matched to a gene. The CDR3 consists of 17 residues. The CDR3 protein is CASRPFRTGTNQETQYF. The CDR3 nucleotides are TGTGCCAGCAGGCCGTTTAGGACAGGGACCAATCAGGAGACCCAGTACTTC.

This chain uses TRBV30 with TRBJ2-1; 9 bases agree with TRBD2. Germline V CDR1 and CDR2: GTSNPN, SVGIG (reference sequence). This CDR3 has 15 amino acids. V dropped 6 bases and J dropped 4; count of bases not matched to a gene: 10. CDR3 sequence reads: CACALAGTFYNEQFF. CDR3 in DNA: TGTGCCTGTGCACTAGCGGGTACCTTTTACAATGAGCAGTTCTTC.

This rearrangement joins TRBV7-8 to TRBJ2-1; unclear D gene. V lost 2 bases, J lost 12 bases, and 11 bases lay in between. Germline values: CDR1 SGHVS, CDR2 FQNEAQ. The length of the CDR3 is 12 residues. This CDR3 reads CASSLMETWQFF. The CDR3 nucleotides read TGTGCCAGCAGCTTAATGGAAACCTGGCAGTTCTTC.

The CDR3 is CASSQTDSSSYEQYF. In nucleotides, the CDR3 is TGTGCCAGTAGCCAAACCGATAGTAGCTCCTACGAGCAGTACTTC. This chain links TRBV19 with TRBJ2-7; no clear D. V was shortened by 6 bases and J by 0 bases, with 15 bases between the two germline ends. From germline, CDR1 is LNHDA and CDR2 SQIVND (reference sequence). The CDR3 consists of 15 residues.

This chain joins TRBV20-1 and TRBJ2-2, with 7 positions matching TRBD2. Germline loops: CDR1 DFQATT, CDR2 SNEGSKA (reference sequence). Trimming removed 6 bases from V and 6 bases from J; junction bases left unmatched: 7. This CDR3 is 13 amino acids long. This chain's CDR3 is CSATGTTPGELFF. The CDR3 DNA is TGCAGTGCAACCGGGACTACCCCCGGGGAGCTGTTTTTT.

This CDR3 is CASSPTRGAGELFF. CDR3 coding DNA: TGTGCCAGCAGCCCGACTAGGGGAGCCGGGGAGCTGTTTTTT. V usage is TRBV28 and J usage is TRBJ2-2; TRBD2 is a possible D gene (6 bases). The CDR3 has 14 residues. V was shortened by 6 bases and J by 6 bases, with 14 bases between the two germline ends. CDR1 is MDHEN and CDR2 is SYDVKM in the germline V gene. The full variable domain, its missing parts supplied by reference TRBV28 and TRBJ2-2, is DVKVTQSSRYLVKRTGEKVFLECVQDMDHENMFWYRQDPGLGLRLIYFSYDVKMKEKGDIPEGYSVSREKKERFSLILESASTNQTSMYLCASSPTRGAGELFFGEGSRLTVL.

CDR3 protein: CASSISVSYEQYF. In nucleotides, the CDR3 is TGTGCCAGTAGTATATCCGTTTCTTACGAGCAGTACTTC. The chain links TRBV19 to TRBJ2-7; D ambiguous. The CDR3 spans 13 residues. V gave up 2 bases and J gave up 4 bases, with 9 bases separating them. Germline V lookup: CDR1 LNHDA, CDR2 SQIVND (reference sequence).